This T cell receptor (beta chain) was recovered during a study of T-cell reconstitution after alpha-beta-depleted transplantation in children. This sample's TCRbeta library carried unique molecular identifier barcodes. Using its own MiXCR run on the PCR reads, TCRdb lists one record per CDR3 protein. The sample yields hundreds of thousands of distinct CDR3 sequences, around 17% seen once. CDR1 is MDHEN, CDR2 SYDVKM, per germline. This CDR3 region has 14 residues. Trimming pared 8 bases from V and 3 bases from J, leaving 17 bases between. In its sample, this clonotype was seen a few times. The source is a human donor who donated a stem cell graft to a child with acute myeloid leukemia. The chain joins TRBV28 to TRBJ2-7, with D perhaps TRBD1 (6 bases). The sequenced sample was PBMCs from the stem cell graft donor, obtained from the stem cell graft. In DNA, the CDR3 is TGTGCCAGCCAGGGCTCGGACAGAATCTACGAGCAGTACGTC. Amino acid sequence: CASQGSDRIYEQYV.